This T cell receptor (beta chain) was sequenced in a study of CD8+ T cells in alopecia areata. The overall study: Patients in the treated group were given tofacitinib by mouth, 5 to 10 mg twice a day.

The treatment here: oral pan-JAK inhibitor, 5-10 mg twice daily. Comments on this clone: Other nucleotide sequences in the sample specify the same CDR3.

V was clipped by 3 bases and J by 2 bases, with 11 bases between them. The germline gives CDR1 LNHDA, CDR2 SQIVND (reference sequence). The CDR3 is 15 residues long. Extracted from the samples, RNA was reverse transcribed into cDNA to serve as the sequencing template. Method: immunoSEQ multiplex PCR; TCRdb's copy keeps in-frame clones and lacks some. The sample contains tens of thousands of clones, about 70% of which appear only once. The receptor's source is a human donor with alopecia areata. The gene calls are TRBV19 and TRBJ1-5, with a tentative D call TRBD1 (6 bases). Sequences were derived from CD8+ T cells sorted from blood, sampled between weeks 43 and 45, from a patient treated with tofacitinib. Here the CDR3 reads CASSIRGGGNQPQHF. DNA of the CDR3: TGTGCCAGTAGTATCCGAGGGGGGGGCAATCAGCCCCAGCATTTT.